The 10 T cell receptor beta chains below come from one sample, sequenced in a study of shared clonotypes between healthy human individuals. TCRdb's table, derived via immunoSEQ multiplex PCR, lists solely in-frame clones and lacks some. The table shows some 480,000 clones, with around 79% occurring only once. The sequencing sample was made of PBMCs. The receptors were gathered from a woman between 35 and 50 years old in good health. Some clones in this sample may be carry-over from other donors' samples.

On this clone itself: At the DNA level, this CDR3 is encoded by other sequences in the same sample as well. The chain combines TRBV5-8 with TRBJ2-1; 9 bases agree with TRBD1. This CDR3 is 16 amino acids long. Looked up from germline, CDR1 is SGHTS and CDR2 is YDEGEE. V was pared by 6 bases and J by 6 bases, with 13 bases of the junction left unmatched. In DNA form, the CDR3 reads TGTGCCAGCACCCTGAGACGGAGACAGGGGGTCAATGAGCAGTTCTTC. It translates to CASTLRRRQGVNEQFF.

The V call is TRBV7-2, the J call TRBJ2-3; TRBD2 matches at 7 bases. Germline trimming cut 5 bases from V and 4 bases from J; bases unmatched to any gene: 6. Germline CDR1 SGHTA, CDR2 FQGNSA. The CDR3 loop spans 14 amino acids. CDR3 sequence (DNA): TGTGCCAGCAGCCCGAGAGCGGGGTCAGATACGCAGTATTTT. This gives the protein CASSPRAGSDTQYF.

The V call is TRBV10-3, the J call TRBJ2-5, with 10 positions matching TRBD2. The junction had 1 base not matched to a gene; V was cut back by 10 bases and J by 5 bases. CDR3 length equals 11 residues. Germline V gives CDR1 ENHRY, CDR2 SYGVKD. CDR3 sequence (DNA): TGTGCCACGGGACTAGCGGAGACCCAGTACTTC. It yields the protein CATGLAETQYF.

The gene calls are TRBV19 and TRBJ1-5, with 9 bases matching TRBD1. Germline trimming cut 10 bases from V and 6 bases from J; bases unmatched to any gene: 22. The CDR3 contains 18 residues. Germline CDR1 LNHDA, CDR2 SQIVND (reference sequence). CDR3 sequence (DNA): TGTGCCACCAGTATGGGGACAGGGAGAGGGGGGGACGGTCAGCCCCAGCATTTT. Its translation: CATSMGTGRGGDGQPQHF.

Ten or more counts support this clone. V gene TRBV27 combines with J gene TRBJ2-3; tentatively, D is TRBD1 or TRBD2 (5 bases each). CDR3 length equals 15 residues. Between the trimmed V and J ends, which lost 5 bases and 6 bases, there was a span of 18 bases. CDR1 MNHEY and CDR2 SMNVEV come from the germline V gene (reference sequence). CDR3 sequence: CASSPGTQYADTQYF. The CDR3 DNA is TGTGCCAGCAGTCCCGGGACCCAGTACGCGGATACGCAGTATTTT.

This clone has ten or more counts. The J gene is TRBJ2-1, the V gene TRBV28; TRBD2 matches at 13 bases. In germline, CDR1 is MDHEN, CDR2 SYDVKM. Unmatched junction bases numbered 7, after V lost 6 bases and J lost 8 bases. The CDR3 has 15 residues. This chain's CDR3 is CASRTTSGRAYEQFF. In nucleotides, the CDR3 is TGTGCCAGCAGAACCACTAGCGGGAGGGCCTATGAGCAGTTCTTC.

The chain links TRBV28 to TRBJ2-1; a weak D match, TRBD2 (5 bases). Trimming took off 4 bases at V and 9 bases at J, with 16 bases between the two ends. The CDR3 has 14 residues. Germline CDR1 and CDR2: MDHEN and SYDVKM. CDR3 residues: CASSSPGIPGEQFF. CDR3 nucleotides: TGTGCCAGCAGTTCCCCCGGGATCCCAGGTGAGCAGTTCTTC.

The chain uses TRBV6-5 and TRBJ1-2; D might be TRBD1 (5 bases). Germline values: CDR1 MNHEY, CDR2 SVGAGI. The CDR3 is 14 residues long. Trimming pared 6 bases from V and 7 bases from J, leaving 18 bases between. The CDR3 spells CASRSGPRIGGYTF. The CDR3 nucleotides are TGTGCCAGCAGATCGGGACCGAGGATCGGTGGCTACACCTTC.

A word on this clone: A much larger clone differs from this one at a single base, so this may be a read error. The chain is built from TRBV18 and TRBJ1-1; 8 bases agree with TRBD1. The CDR3 is 16 residues long. Looked up from germline, CDR1 is KGHSH and CDR2 is LQKENI. CDR3 in amino acids: CASSQGAGLDYTETFF. The CDR3 bases are TGTGCCAGCTCGCAGGGGGCTGGGTTAGATTACACTGAAACTTTCTTT.

The chain recombines TRBV29-1 with TRBJ1-1, with 7 nucleotides matching TRBD1. Germline trimming cut 7 bases from V and 5 bases from J; bases unmatched to any gene: 13. Germline CDR1 SQVTM, CDR2 ANQGSEA. The CDR3 loop spans 14 amino acids. CDR3 region: CSGRGQGDGTEAFF. For the CDR3, the DNA is TGCAGCGGCCGCGGTCAGGGGGATGGAACTGAAGCTTTCTTT.